The TCR beta chain described here comes from a study of cytomegalovirus exposure and HLA in healthy donors listed by TCRdb under 2017. Some background on the complete study: According to a later analysis, the roughly 120 validation repertoires were produced on the same platform as the approximately 620 repertoires of the first cohort. Besides the first cohort of roughly 640 subjects, a separate validation cohort made up of some 110 different subjects was used. High-throughput TCR immunosequencing, statistical association of individual TCRs with disease status, and machine learning were combined to predict cytomegalovirus infection status. The study aimed to test whether signatures of past pathogen exposure could be identified by cataloging public T cell receptors. Overall study results and their limits: Subsequent analysis determined that TCRs grouped into clusters in the first cohort also showed a tendency toward co-occurrence across the 90 to 150 validation repertoires, and approximately 93% of cluster scores exceeded 0. Most TCR sequences were seen in very few donors, while some public TCRs were found in many individuals. A total of about 180 TCR beta chains were listed by the study as associated with cytomegalovirus. The classifier was reported to diagnose cytomegalovirus status with high specificity and sensitivity in both the original cohort and the validation cohort. A few of the identified cytomegalovirus-associated TCR beta chains were confirmed in vitro to be specific for cytomegalovirus antigens. It was suggested by the authors that the approach could potentially be generalized to other disease states and immunological phenotypes. A later analysis had no HLA typing for the validation cohort, so co-occurrence there was scored across all 110 or so repertoires.

The library was prepared using the immunoSEQ multiplex PCR assay. The authors' analysis ran thus. A statistical classification framework was developed to diagnose cytomegalovirus status using the catalog of TCR beta chain sequences. TCRdb obtained this table from immuneACCESS and retained in-frame rearrangements with V and J assigned. These tables miss some clones; where compared with another copy, unresolved V genes account for less than half of the shortfall, and the remainder is unexplained. That table supplies the V and J calls and clone size; D and trimming were determined from the DNA. The sample records some 150,000 clones, approximately 87% of which are singletons. The ten largest clones take up approximately 1.4% of the sample. Comments on this clone: The clone's antigen remains unknown. No much larger clonotype is one base removed from it; base qualities were not supplied.

CDR1 and CDR2 (GTSNPN, SVGIG) derive from the germline V gene (reference sequence). Measured from the cysteine to the phenylalanine, the CDR3 is 15 residues long. The DNA shown is the 45-base CDR3, in frame from base 1. Trimming leaves V shorter by 1 base and J shorter by 0 bases, with the junction holding 3 bases beyond the gene matches. Donors formed part of the validation cohort, which comprised about 130 subjects and was distinct from the first cohort of several hundred subjects. Sequencing used PBMCs. The TCR sequence derives from a young woman in good health and CMV-seronegative. This sequence uses TRBV30 and TRBJ1-5, with 7 junctional bases fitting TRBD1. The nucleotide sequence reads TGTGCCTGGAGTGGGGGACAGTATAGCAATCAGCCCCAGCATTTT. Its translation is CAWSGGQYSNQPQHF.